These 3 T cell receptor beta chains share one sample of origin, sequenced in a study of blood T cells in healthy people across ages (dated by TCRdb to the mid-2010s). Libraries were built with 5' RACE. Sequencing was performed on an Illumina HiSeq 2500. A second PCR of roughly 7 to 12 cycles was run with a J-beta primer mix and a sample-barcoded 5' primer. TCRdb reworked the public reads: Q25 trimming with fastp, MiXCR clone assembly, productive beta chains retained. Rows matching on CDR3 protein sequence are summarized as one entry with the most common DNA and genes. This sample holds 650,000 to 1,000,000 distinct CDR3 sequences; 35% to 40% were observed only once. The top ten constitute 10% to 15% of the sample. Input material: blood. Receptor source: a man younger than 30 in good health.

V usage is TRBV5-1 and J usage is TRBJ2-3, with TRBD1 identical over 7 bases. CDR1 and CDR2 (germline): SGHRS, YFSETQ. The CDR3 spans 15 residues. The J segment lost 1 base and the V segment lost 4 bases, leaving 6 bases of the junction unmatched. The CDR3 nucleotides are TGCGCCAGCAGCCCCGACAGGGTACGCACAGATACGCAGTATTTT. Translating it yields CASSPDRVRTDTQYF.

This clonotype was counted between two and nine times. Written as DNA, the CDR3 is TGTGCCAGCAGCTTAGTAGGGCATGAGAACACTGAAGCTTTCTTT. It is translated as CASSLVGHENTEAFF. V and J are TRBV7-2 and TRBJ1-1, with D uncertain. CDR3 length: 15 amino acids. Germline V gene sequence: CDR1 SGHTA, CDR2 FQGNSA. Trimming cost V 1 base and J 1 base, with 10 bases left between them.

This chain joins TRBV7-2 and TRBJ2-1, with D uncertain. V was cut by 1 base and J by 5 bases, with 9 bases left in between. The CDR3 totals 14 residues. CDR1 is SGHTA, CDR2 FQGNSA, per germline. CDR3: CASSLERIHNEQFF. CDR3 coding DNA: TGTGCCAGCAGCTTAGAGCGAATCCACAATGAGCAGTTCTTC.